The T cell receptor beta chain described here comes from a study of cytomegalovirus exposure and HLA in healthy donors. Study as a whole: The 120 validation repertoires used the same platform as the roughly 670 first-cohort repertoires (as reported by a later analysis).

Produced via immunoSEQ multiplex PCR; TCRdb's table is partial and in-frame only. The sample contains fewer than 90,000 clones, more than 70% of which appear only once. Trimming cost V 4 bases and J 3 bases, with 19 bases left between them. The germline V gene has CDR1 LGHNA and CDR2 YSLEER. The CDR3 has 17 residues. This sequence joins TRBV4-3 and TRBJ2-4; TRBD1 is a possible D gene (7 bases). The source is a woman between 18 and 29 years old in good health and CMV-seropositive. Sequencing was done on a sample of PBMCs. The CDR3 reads CASSRTKMDRNKNIQYF. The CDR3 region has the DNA TGCGCCAGCAGCCGGACTAAAATGGACAGGAACAAAAACATTCAGTACTTC.